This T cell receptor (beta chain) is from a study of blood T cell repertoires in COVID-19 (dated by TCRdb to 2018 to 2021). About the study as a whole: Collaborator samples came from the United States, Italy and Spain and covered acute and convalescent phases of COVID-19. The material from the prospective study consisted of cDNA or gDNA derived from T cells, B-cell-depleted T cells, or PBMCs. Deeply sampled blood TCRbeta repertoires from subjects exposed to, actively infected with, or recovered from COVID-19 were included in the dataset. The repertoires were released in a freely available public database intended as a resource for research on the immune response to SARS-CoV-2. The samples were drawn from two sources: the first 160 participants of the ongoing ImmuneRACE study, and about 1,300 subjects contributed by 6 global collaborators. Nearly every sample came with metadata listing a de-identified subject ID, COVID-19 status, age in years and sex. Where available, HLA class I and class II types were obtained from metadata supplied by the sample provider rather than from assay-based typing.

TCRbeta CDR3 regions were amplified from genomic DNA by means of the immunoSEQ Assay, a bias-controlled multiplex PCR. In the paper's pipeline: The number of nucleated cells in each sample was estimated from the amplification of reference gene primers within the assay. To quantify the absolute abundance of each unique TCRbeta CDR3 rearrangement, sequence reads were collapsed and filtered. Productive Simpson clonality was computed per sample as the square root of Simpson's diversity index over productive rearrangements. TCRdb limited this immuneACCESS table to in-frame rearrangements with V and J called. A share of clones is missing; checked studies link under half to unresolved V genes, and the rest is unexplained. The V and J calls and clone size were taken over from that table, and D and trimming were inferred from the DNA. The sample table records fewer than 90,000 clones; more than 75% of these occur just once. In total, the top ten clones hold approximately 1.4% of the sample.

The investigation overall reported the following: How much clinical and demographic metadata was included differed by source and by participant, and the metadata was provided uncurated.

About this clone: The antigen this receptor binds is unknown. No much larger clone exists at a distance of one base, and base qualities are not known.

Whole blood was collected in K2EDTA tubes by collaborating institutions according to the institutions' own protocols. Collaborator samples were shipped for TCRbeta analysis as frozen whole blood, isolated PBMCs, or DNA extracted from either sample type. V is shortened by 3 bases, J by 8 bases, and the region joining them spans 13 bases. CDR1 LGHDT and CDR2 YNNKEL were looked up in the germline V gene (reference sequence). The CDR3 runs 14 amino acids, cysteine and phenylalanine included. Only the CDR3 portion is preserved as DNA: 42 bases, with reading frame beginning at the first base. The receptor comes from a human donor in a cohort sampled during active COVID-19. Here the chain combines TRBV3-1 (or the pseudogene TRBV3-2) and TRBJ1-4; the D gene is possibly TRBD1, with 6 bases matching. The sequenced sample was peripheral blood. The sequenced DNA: TGTGCCAGCAGCCAGGCGACAGACAGGGAAAAACTGTTTTTT. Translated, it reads CASSQATDREKLFF.